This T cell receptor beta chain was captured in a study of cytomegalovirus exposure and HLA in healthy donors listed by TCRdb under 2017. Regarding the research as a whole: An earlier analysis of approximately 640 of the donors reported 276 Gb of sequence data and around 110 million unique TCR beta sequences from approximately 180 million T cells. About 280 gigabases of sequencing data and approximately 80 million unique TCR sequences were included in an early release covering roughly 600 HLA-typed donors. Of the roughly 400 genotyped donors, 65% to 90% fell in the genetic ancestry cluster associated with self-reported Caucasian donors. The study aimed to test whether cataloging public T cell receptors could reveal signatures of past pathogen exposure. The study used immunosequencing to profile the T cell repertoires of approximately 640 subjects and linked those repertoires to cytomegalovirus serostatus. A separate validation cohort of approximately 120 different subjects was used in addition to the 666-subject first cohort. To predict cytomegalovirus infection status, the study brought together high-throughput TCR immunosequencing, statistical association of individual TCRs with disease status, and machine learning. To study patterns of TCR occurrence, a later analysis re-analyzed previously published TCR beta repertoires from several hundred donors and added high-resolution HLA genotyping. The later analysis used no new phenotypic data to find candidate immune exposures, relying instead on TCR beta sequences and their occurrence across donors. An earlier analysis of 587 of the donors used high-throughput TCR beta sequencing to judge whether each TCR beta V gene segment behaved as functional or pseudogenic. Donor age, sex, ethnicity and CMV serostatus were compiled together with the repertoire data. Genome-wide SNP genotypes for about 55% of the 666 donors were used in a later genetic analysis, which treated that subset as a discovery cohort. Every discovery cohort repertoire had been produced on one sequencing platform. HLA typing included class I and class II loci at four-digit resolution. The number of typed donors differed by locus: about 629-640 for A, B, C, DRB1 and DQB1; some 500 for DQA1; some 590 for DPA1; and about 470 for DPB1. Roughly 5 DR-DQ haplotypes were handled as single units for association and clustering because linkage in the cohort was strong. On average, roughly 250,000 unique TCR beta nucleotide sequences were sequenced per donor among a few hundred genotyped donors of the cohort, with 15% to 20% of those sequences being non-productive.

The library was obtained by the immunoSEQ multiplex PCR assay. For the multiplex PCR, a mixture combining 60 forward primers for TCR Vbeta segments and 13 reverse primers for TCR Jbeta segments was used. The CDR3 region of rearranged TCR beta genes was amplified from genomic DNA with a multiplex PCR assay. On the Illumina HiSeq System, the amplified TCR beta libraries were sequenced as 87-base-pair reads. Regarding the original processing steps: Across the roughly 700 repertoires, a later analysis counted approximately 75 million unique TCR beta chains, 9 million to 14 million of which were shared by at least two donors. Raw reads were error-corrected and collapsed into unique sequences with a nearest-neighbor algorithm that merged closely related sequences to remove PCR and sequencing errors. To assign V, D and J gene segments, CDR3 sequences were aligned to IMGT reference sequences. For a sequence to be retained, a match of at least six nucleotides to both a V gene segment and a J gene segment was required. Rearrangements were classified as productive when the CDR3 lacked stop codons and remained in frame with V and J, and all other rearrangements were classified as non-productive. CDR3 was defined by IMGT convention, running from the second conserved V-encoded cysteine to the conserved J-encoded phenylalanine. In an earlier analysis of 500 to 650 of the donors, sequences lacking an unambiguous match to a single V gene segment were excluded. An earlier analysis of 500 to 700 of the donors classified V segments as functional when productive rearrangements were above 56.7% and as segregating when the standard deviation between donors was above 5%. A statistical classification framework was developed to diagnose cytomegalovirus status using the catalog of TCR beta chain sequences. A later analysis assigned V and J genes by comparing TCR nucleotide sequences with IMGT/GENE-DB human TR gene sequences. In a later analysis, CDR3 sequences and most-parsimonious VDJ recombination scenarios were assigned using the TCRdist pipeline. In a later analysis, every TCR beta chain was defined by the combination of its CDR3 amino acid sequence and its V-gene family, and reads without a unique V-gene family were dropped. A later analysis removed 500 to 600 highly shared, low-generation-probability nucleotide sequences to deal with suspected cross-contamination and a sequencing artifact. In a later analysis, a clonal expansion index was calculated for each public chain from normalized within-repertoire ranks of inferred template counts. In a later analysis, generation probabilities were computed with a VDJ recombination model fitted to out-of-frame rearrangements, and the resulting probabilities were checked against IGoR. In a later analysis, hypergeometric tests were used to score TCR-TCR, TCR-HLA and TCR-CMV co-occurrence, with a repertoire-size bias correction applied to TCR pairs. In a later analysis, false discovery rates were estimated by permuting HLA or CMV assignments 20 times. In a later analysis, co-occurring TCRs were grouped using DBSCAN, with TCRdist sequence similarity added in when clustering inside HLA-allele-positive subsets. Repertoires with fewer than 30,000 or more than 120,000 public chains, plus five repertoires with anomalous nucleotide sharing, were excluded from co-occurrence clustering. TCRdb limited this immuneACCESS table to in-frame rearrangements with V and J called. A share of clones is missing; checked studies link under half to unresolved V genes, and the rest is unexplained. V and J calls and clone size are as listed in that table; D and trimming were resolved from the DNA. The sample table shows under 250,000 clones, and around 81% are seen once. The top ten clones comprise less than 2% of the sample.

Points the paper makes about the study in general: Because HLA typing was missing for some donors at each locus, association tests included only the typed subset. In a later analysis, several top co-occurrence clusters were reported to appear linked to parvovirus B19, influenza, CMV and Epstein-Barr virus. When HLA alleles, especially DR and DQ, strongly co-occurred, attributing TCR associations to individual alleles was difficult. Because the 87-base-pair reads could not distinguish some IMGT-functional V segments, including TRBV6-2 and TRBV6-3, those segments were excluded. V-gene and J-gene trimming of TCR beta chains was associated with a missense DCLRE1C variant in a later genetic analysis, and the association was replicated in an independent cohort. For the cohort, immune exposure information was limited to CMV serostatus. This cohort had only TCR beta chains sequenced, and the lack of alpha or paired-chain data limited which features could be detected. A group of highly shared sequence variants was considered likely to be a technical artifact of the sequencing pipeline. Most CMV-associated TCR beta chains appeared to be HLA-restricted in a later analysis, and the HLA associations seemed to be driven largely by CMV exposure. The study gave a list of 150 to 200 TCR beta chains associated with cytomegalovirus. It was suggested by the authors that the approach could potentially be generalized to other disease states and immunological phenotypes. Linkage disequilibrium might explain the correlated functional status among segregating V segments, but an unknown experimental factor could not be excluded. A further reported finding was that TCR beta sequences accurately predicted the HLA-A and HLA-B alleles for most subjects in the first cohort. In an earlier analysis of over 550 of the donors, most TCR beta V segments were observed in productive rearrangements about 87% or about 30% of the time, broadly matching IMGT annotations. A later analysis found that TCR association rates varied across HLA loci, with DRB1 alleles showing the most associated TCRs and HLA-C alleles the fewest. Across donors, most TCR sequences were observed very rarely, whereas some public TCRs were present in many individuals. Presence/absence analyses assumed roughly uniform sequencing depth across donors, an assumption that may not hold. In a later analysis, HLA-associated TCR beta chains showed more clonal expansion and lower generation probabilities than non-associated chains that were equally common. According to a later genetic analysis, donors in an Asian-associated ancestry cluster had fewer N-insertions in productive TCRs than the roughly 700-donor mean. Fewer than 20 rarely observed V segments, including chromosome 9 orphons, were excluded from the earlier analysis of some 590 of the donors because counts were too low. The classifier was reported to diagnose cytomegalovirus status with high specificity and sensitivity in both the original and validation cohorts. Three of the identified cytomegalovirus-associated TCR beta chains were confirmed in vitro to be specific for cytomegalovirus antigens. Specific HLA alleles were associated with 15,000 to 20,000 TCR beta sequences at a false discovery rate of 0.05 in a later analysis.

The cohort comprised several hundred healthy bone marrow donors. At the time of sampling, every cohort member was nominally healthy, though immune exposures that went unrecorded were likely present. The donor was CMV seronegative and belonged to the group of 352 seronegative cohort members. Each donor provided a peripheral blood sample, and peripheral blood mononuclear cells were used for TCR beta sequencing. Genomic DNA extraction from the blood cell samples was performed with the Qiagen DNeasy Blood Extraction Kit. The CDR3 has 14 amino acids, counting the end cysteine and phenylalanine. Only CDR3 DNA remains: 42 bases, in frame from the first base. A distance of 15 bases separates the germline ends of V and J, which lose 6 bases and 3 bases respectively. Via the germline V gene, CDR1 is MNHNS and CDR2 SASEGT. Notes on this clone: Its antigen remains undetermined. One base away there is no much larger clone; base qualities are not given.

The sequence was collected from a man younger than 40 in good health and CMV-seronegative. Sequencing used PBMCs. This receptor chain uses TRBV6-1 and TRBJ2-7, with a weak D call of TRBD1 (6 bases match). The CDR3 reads CASSRERGYYEQYF. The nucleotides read TGTGCCAGCAGCCGGGAAAGGGGGTACTACGAGCAGTACTTC.